Included here is one T cell receptor (beta chain) sequence, with context. This sample is part of a study of CD8 T cells in Susac syndrome. The V end was cut by 7 bases, the J end by 1 base, with 20 bases between. The CDR3 spans 16 residues. CDR1 and CDR2 (germline): MNHEY, SMNVEV (reference sequence). Random hexamers were used to reverse transcribe roughly 0.5 to 1 ug of RNA. TCR beta CDR3 was amplified by immunoSEQ multiplex PCR. This amplification extended across 54 Vbeta and 13 Jbeta segments. TCRdb processed the immunoSEQ multiplex PCR reads anew with MiXCR; each CDR3 protein has one entry. Counted here are about 400,000 distinct CDR3 sequences, approximately 85% occurring once; the ten biggest clones make up about 0.1%. Sequencing targeted TCR beta in T cells from blood (CD8+ and CD4+). TEMRA cells were FACS-enriched, and CD8+ and CD4+ T cells were isolated negatively.

Material for sequencing was CD8+ T cells from PBMCs. This clonotype was sampled from a human donor with multiple sclerosis. V and J are TRBV27 and TRBJ2-7, with D uncertain. The CDR3 here is CASTPYARWRSYEQYF. The CDR3 nucleotides read TGTGCCAGCACCCCGTACGCCCGGTGGAGATCCTACGAGCAGTACTTC.